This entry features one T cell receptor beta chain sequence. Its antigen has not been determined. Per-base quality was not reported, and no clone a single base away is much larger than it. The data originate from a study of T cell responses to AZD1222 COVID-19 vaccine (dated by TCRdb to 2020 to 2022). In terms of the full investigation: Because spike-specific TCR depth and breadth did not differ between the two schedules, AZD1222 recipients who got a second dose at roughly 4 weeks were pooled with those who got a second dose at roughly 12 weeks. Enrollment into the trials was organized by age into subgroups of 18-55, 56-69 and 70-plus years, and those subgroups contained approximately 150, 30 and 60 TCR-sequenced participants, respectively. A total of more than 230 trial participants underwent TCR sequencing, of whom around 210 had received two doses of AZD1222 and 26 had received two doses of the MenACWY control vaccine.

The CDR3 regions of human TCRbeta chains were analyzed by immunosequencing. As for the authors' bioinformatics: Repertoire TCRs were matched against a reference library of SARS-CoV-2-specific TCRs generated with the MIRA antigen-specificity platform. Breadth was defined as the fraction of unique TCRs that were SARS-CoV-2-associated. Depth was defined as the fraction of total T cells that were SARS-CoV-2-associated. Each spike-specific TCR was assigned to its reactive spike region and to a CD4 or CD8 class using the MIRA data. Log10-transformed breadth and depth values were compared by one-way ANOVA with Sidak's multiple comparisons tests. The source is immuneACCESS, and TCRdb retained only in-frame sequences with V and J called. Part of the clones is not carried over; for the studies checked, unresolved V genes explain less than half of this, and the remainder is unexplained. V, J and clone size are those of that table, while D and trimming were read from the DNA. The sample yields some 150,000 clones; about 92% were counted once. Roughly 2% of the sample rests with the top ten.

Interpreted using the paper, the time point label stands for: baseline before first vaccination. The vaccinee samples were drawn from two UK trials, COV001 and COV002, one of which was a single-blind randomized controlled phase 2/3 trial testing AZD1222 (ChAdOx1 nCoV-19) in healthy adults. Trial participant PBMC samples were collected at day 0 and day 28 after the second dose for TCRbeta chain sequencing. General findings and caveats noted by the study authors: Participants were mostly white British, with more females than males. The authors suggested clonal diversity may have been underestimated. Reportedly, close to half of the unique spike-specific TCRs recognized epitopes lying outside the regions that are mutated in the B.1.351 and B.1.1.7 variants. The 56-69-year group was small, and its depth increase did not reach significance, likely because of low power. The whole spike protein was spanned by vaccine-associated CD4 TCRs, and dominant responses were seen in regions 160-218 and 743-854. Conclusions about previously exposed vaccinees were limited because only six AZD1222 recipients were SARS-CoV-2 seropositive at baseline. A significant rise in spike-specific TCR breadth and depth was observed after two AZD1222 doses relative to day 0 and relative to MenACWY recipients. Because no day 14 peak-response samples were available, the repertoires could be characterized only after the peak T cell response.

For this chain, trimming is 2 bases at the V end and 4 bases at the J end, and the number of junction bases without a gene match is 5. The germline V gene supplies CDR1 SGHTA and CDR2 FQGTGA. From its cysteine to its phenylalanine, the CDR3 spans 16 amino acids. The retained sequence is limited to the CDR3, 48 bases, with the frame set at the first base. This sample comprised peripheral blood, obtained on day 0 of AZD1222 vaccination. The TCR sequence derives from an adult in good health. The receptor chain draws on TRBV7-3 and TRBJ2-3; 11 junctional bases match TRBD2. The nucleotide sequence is TGTGCCAGCAGCTTACTAGCGGGGGGCGGAGCAGATACGCAGTATTTT. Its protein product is CASSLLAGGGADTQYF.